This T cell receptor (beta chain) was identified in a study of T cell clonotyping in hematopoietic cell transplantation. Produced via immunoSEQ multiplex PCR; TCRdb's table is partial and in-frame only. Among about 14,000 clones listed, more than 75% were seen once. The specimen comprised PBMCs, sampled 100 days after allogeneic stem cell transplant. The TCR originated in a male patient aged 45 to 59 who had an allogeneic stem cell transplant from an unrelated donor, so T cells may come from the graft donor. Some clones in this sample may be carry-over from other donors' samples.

For the CDR3, the DNA is TGTGCCATCAGTGATGGGGAGAGAAATCAGCCCCAGCATTTT. The encoded protein is CAISDGERNQPQHF. V is TRBV10-3 and J is TRBJ1-5; D remains ambiguous. Trimming removed 3 bases at V and 4 bases at J, with 10 bases between. This CDR3 is 14 amino acids long. Germline V lookup: CDR1 ENHRY, CDR2 SYGVKD.